This TCR beta chain was profiled in a study of blood T cell repertoires in COVID-19. In the study overall: The United States, Italy and Spain supplied acute and convalescent COVID-19 samples. The cDNA or gDNA used as material had been derived from T cells, B-cell-depleted T cells, or PBMCs.

Authors' methods: Amplified reference gene primers provided the basis for estimating nucleated cell counts. Only in-frame clones appear in the TCRdb table, and some are missing; sequencing was by immunoSEQ multiplex PCR. V and J calls and clone size come straight from that table; D and trimming were deduced from the DNA. Of more than 70,000 clones listed, about 90% are singletons. This clone has a single count. The sequence derives from a woman aged 50 to 65 in a cohort sampled during active COVID-19. The sample comprised peripheral blood.

CDR3 amino acids: CATSTGTYNTGELFF. The CDR3 DNA reads as TGTGCCACCAGCACCGGGACTTATAACACCGGGGAGCTGTTTTTT. The J gene is TRBJ2-2, the V gene TRBV15; D perhaps matches TRBD2 (6 bases). The CDR3 has 15 residues. Germline loops: CDR1 LNHNV, CDR2 YYDKDF (reference sequence). V was trimmed by 4 bases and J by 2 bases, leaving 11 bases between them.